A selection of T cell receptor beta chains follows, all from one sample in a study of Graves' ophthalmopathy and Graves' hyperthyroidism. TCRdb re-called the multiplex PCR reads through MiXCR, storing one row per CDR3 protein. The sample comprises about 500,000 distinct CDR3 sequences, under 45% of which are singletons, and 4% to 5% rests with the top ten. The sample consisted of peripheral blood or thyroid tissue (not recorded which). Receptors were obtained from an adult man with Graves' hyperthyroidism. CDR3s include the opening cysteine and the closing phenylalanine or tryptophan.

TRBV7-2,TRBJ2-2,CASSKTETGELFF
TRBV5-1,TRBJ2-2,CASSFGGGANTGELFF
TRBV14,TRBJ2-5,CASSQEVLAGDQETQYF
TRBV20-1,TRBJ2-3,CSAIPGLGPADTQYF
TRBV15,TRBJ1-1,CATSRSGTAEAFF
TRBV27,TRBJ2-2,CASSWGSAGELFF
TRBV20-1,TRBJ2-5,CSATSGDQETQYF
TRBV7-6,TRBJ2-2,CASSRDLAGVTGELFF
TRBV20-1,TRBJ2-7,CSARDRPSGTGEQYF
TRBV12-3/TRBV12-4,TRBJ1-2,CASSPRRDTPGGYTF
TRBV12-3/TRBV12-4,TRBJ1-1,CASSPGPGGPLNTEAFF
TRBV10-3,TRBJ1-1,CAISESWLEGTEAFF
TRBV12-3/TRBV12-4,TRBJ1-1,CASTLTALNTEAFF
TRBV7-3,TRBJ1-6,CASSYTVGALDDNSPLHF
TRBV28,TRBJ2-7,CASSPRTVYPYEQYF
TRBV2,TRBJ2-2,CASPPGRYTGELFF
TRBV7-9,TRBJ2-2,CASSLVNGGELFF
TRBV2,TRBJ2-1,CASRYSVNEQFF
TRBV7-6,TRBJ2-2,CASNTPKRDGELFF
TRBV12-3/TRBV12-4,TRBJ1-2,CASSLREGYTF
TRBV25-1,TRBJ1-1,CASVEPGLSPETEAFF
TRBV12-3/TRBV12-4,TRBJ1-5,CASRVGQGSQPQHF
TRBV19,TRBJ2-6,CASRRVRPLPGANVLTF
TRBV20-1,TRBJ2-7,CSARTAMATYEQYF
TRBV5-5,TRBJ1-4,CASSMDRLNEKLFF
TRBV11-1,TRBJ2-6,CASSTTGLSGANVLTF
TRBV5-1,TRBJ2-5,CASSSGPSAPGETQYF
TRBV10-3,TRBJ1-2,CASRVTGDNYGYTF
TRBV7-9,TRBJ1-1,CASSQPGTPGNTEAFF
TRBV10-3,TRBJ2-7,CAISEPQTGGSEQYF
TRBV7-7,TRBJ2-2,CASSTRTGGTGELFF
TRBV7-6,TRBJ1-6,CASSFSSGTGGSGSPLHF
TRBV2,TRBJ1-3,CASRETRSGNTIYF
TRBV20-1,TRBJ2-7,CSARRRDGYEQYF
TRBV25-1,TRBJ2-7,CASSEYGPGSYEQYF
TRBV2,TRBJ1-5,CASRTGQGAVQPQHF
TRBV7-9,TRBJ2-1,CASSPAAGYNEQFF